The 22 T cell receptor beta chains presented below share a single source sample, sequenced in a study of T cells in Graves' hyperthyroidism and ophthalmopathy. RNA transcripts yielded amplified TCR beta CDR3 regions. The TCR CDR3 was amplified in a first-round RT-PCR using the HTBI primer set. TCRdb re-analysed the multiplex PCR reads in MiXCR, keeping a single row per CDR3 protein. The sample gives 450,000 to 500,000 distinct CDR3 sequences, around a fifth of which show up once; 45% to 55% is in the top ten. Material for sequencing was blood. The source is a woman in her seventies with Graves' ophthalmopathy.

This clonotype was counted at least ten times. The chain is built from TRBV7-2 and TRBJ2-3, with 8 bases identical to TRBD2. Germline V gene data show CDR1 as SGHTA and CDR2 as FQGNSA. This CDR3 has 18 amino acids. V lost 2 bases and J lost 2; bases outside the gene matches: 12. This CDR3 reads CASSLLPGGEWTTDTQYF. Here the CDR3 DNA reads TGTGCCAGCAGCTTACTGCCGGGGGGGGAGTGGACCACAGATACGCAGTATTTT.

The chain is built from TRBV3-1 and TRBJ2-1; TRBD2 matches 12 bases. V was clipped by 2 bases and J by 7 bases; unmatched bases: 6. Germline assignment: CDR1 LGHDT and CDR2 YNNKEL (reference sequence). The CDR3 spans 16 residues. Written as DNA, the CDR3 is TGTGCCAGCAGCCAAACTAGCGGGAGGTCCTCTAATGAGCAGTTCTTC. Translating gives CASSQTSGRSSNEQFF.

Comments on this clonotype: A much larger clone lies a single base off, so this may be a read error. The chain recombines TRBV30 with TRBJ1-1; TRBD1 matches 7 bases. Looked up from germline, CDR1 is GTSNPN and CDR2 is SVGIG (reference sequence). The CDR3 is 13 residues long. In nucleotides, the CDR3 is TGTGTCTGGAGTCGGGACAGAGGCATGGAAGCTTTCTTT. Its protein is CVWSRDRGMEAFF.

This chain joins TRBV18 and TRBJ1-5; D is unclear. Germline V gene sequence: CDR1 KGHSH, CDR2 LQKENI. CDR3 size: 14 residues. The V end was cut by 5 bases, the J end by 0 bases, with 8 bases between. The CDR3, as DNA: TGTGCCAGCTCAATCGGCCTTAGCAATCAGCCCCAGCATTTT. It encodes CASSIGLSNQPQHF.

This clonotype was observed many times. The V gene is TRBV7-2, the J gene TRBJ2-5; no reliable D call. Germline-derived CDR1 and CDR2 are SGHTA and FQGNSA. The CDR3 extends over 16 amino acids. The V and J ends lost 1 base and 2 bases respectively, with 14 bases between them. As DNA, the CDR3 is TGTGCCAGCAGCTTAGTCGCAGTCACATTACAAGAGACCCAGTACTTC. Translation gives CASSLVAVTLQETQYF.

Ten or more counts support this clonotype. The rearrangement uses TRBV7-2 and TRBJ2-1, with 7 positions matching TRBD2. The CDR3 consists of 14 residues. J was trimmed by 8 bases and V by 0 bases; bases with no gene match: 4. CDR1 is SGHTA and CDR2 is FQGNSA in the germline V gene. The CDR3 coding sequence is TGTGCCAGCAGCTTAGCGGGAGGGCCCCATGAGCAGTTCTTC. Translation gives CASSLAGGPHEQFF.

This clonotype was seen only a few times. The J gene is TRBJ2-7, the V gene TRBV5-1, with a weak D call TRBD2 (6 bases). Trimming pared 4 bases from V and 4 bases from J, leaving 12 bases between. The CDR3 runs to 13 residues. Germline CDR1 SGHRS, CDR2 YFSETQ. Here the CDR3 DNA reads TGCGCCAGCAGCAGCCCCGGGGGTTACGAGCAGTACTTC. It is translated as CASSSPGGYEQYF.

The J gene is TRBJ2-3, the V gene TRBV6-2 or TRBV6-3; D may be TRBD1 or TRBD2 (5 bases each). From germline, CDR1 is MNHEY and CDR2 SVGEGT. The CDR3 runs to 18 residues. V lost 5 bases to trimming and J lost 0 bases, with 21 bases between them. CDR3 sequence: CASSPLRPGPGSTDTQYF. The CDR3 DNA reads TGTGCCAGCAGTCCGCTGAGGCCGGGACCGGGTAGCACAGATACGCAGTATTTT.

This clonotype was picked up many times. V is TRBV5-1 and J is TRBJ1-5, with TRBD1 identical over 7 bases. With V trimmed by 2 bases and J by 4 bases, 6 bases remained unmatched. In germline, CDR1 is SGHRS, CDR2 YFSETQ. The CDR3 totals 15 residues. The CDR3 DNA reads TGCGCCAGCAGCTTTGAGACAGGGCCAAATCAGCCCCAGCATTTT. Protein: CASSFETGPNQPQHF.

The rearrangement links TRBV5-1 to TRBJ1-2, with no clear D. CDR1 is SGHRS, CDR2 YFSETQ, per germline. The V end lost 0 bases, the J end lost 5 bases, and 14 bases lay between the germline ends. This CDR3 is built from 15 residues. In nucleotides, the CDR3 is TGCGCCAGCAGCTTGGCCGACGCCGCCGGGTATGGCTACACCTTC. This gives the protein CASSLADAAGYGYTF.

This clonotype was seen repeatedly, ten times or more. This sequence joins TRBV7-2 and TRBJ1-2; possible D gene TRBD1, 6 bases. CDR3 length equals 15 residues. Germline V CDR1 and CDR2: SGHTA, FQGNSA. V was clipped by 1 base and J by 0 bases, with 9 bases between them. CDR3 nucleotide sequence: TGTGCCAGCAGCTTAGACAGGGTCACTAACTATGGCTACACCTTC. This sequence encodes CASSLDRVTNYGYTF.

This clonotype was recorded many times. The V and J genes are TRBV6-1 and TRBJ2-1, with 7 nucleotides matching TRBD2. The CDR3 spans 16 residues. With 6 bases clipped from V and 6 bases from J, the junction kept 14 bases outside the gene matches. Germline CDR1 is MNHNS and CDR2 is SASEGT. CDR3 amino acids: CASRDIAGRGSNEQFF. The CDR3 DNA is TGTGCCAGCAGGGATATAGCGGGCCGAGGGTCCAATGAGCAGTTCTTC.

The rearrangement links TRBV7-2 to TRBJ1-1; D possibly corresponds to TRBD1 (5 bases). Trimming took 1 base from V and 3 from J, leaving 9 bases between them. This CDR3 spans 14 amino acids. Germline V lookup: CDR1 SGHTA, CDR2 FQGNSA. The DNA of the CDR3 is TGTGCCAGCAGCTTAGGACAGAGGTACACTGAAGCTTTCTTT. Translating it yields CASSLGQRYTEAFF. The entire variable domain, with the rest obtained from reference TRBV7-2 and TRBJ1-1, is as follows: GAGVSQSPSNKVTEKGKDVELRCDPISGHTALYWYRQSLGQGLEFLIYFQGNSAPDKSGLPSDRFSAERTGGSVSTLTIQRTQQEDSAVYLCASSLGQRYTEAFFGQGTRLTVV.

The genes are TRBV20-1 and TRBJ2-1, with no clear D. The CDR3 spans 10 residues. Trimming pared 0 bases from V and 6 bases from J, leaving 0 bases between. Germline assignment: CDR1 DFQATT and CDR2 SNEGSKA (reference sequence). The DNA of the CDR3 is TGCAGTGCTAGAGACAATGAGCAGTTCTTC. Translation gives CSARDNEQFF.

This clonotype was detected many times. The rearrangement uses TRBV12-3 or TRBV12-4 and TRBJ1-5; D may be TRBD1 (6 bases). With 1 base removed from V and 4 bases from J, the gap between germline ends came to 14 bases. The CDR3 is 16 residues long. The DNA for the CDR3 is TGTGCCAGCAGTTTAGAGGGGGGTTTGGGTAATCAGCCCCAGCATTTT. Translating it yields CASSLEGGLGNQPQHF.

This clonotype was detected many times. V usage is TRBV9 and J usage is TRBJ2-2; 13 positions match TRBD2. The CDR3 runs to 16 residues. The ends lost 4 bases at V and 7 bases at J; junction bases unmatched: 7. Germline-derived CDR1 and CDR2 are SGDLS and YYNGEE. The CDR3: CASSPGLAGVGGELFF. In DNA, the CDR3 is TGTGCCAGCAGCCCTGGACTAGCGGGAGTAGGCGGGGAGCTGTTTTTT.

This clonotype was recorded at least ten times. V gene TRBV28 combines with J gene TRBJ1-2, with D maybe TRBD1 (6 bases). Germline V gives CDR1 MDHEN, CDR2 SYDVKM. The CDR3 is made up of 14 amino acids. Between the trimmed V and J ends, which lost 8 bases and 1 base, there was a span of 14 bases. The CDR3, as DNA: TGTGCCAGCCTACAGGGTACTTTTAACTATGGCTACACCTTC. This translates into CASLQGTFNYGYTF.

This clonotype was observed a handful of times. The rearrangement joins TRBV9 to TRBJ2-1, with 10 bases that match TRBD2. The CDR3 loop spans 17 amino acids. Unmatched junction bases numbered 10, after V lost 3 bases and J lost 4 bases. Germline CDR1 and CDR2: SGDLS and YYNGEE. The chain's CDR3 is CASSAPTGTSVYNEQFF. In nucleotides, the CDR3 is TGTGCCAGCAGCGCTCCGACCGGGACTAGCGTATACAATGAGCAGTTCTTC.

This clonotype has only a few counts. This chain joins TRBV28 and TRBJ2-7, with D perhaps TRBD1 (5 bases). V lost 4 bases to trimming and J lost 3 bases, with 10 bases between them. The germline V gene has CDR1 MDHEN and CDR2 SYDVKM. The CDR3 extends over 13 amino acids. The CDR3 region has the DNA TGTGCCAGCAGTTACGACAGACTCTACGAGCAGTACTTC. Encoded protein: CASSYDRLYEQYF.

There are a few counts of this clonotype. This chain links TRBV5-1 with TRBJ2-2; 11 nucleotides align to TRBD2. V shed 7 bases and J 5 bases; nucleotides not matched to a gene: 7. This CDR3 region has 15 residues. The germline V gene has CDR1 SGHRS and CDR2 YFSETQ. The chain's CDR3 is CASQRTSGPTGELFF. CDR3 coding DNA: TGCGCCAGCCAAAGGACTAGCGGGCCGACCGGGGAGCTGTTTTTT. Using reference TRBV5-1 and TRBJ2-2 for the parts outside the CDR3, the full variable domain is KAGVTQTPRYLIKTRGQQVTLSCSPISGHRSVSWYQQTPGQGLQFLFEYFSETQRNKGNFPGRFSGRQFSNSRSEMNVSTLELGDSALYLCASQRTSGPTGELFFGEGSRLTVL.

This clonotype was picked up a small number of times. The rearrangement uses TRBV20-1 and TRBJ2-1; 13 bases line up with TRBD2. The CDR3 consists of 16 residues. Germline values: CDR1 DFQATT, CDR2 SNEGSKA (reference sequence). V lost 5 bases to trimming and J lost 3 bases; unmatched junction nucleotides: 7. In nucleotides, the CDR3 is TGCAGTGCTGATGGACTAGCGGGAGTTGGCTACAATGAGCAGTTCTTC. Translation: CSADGLAGVGYNEQFF.

The chain recombines TRBV29-1 with TRBJ1-5; TRBD1 might be the D (5 bases). Germline CDR1 reads SQVTM; CDR2 reads ANQGSEA. The V end was cut by 4 bases, the J end by 5 bases, with 12 bases between. There are 13 residues in the CDR3. The CDR3 region is CSVAGGRDQPQHF. The DNA for the CDR3 is TGCAGCGTTGCTGGGGGGAGGGATCAGCCCCAGCATTTT.